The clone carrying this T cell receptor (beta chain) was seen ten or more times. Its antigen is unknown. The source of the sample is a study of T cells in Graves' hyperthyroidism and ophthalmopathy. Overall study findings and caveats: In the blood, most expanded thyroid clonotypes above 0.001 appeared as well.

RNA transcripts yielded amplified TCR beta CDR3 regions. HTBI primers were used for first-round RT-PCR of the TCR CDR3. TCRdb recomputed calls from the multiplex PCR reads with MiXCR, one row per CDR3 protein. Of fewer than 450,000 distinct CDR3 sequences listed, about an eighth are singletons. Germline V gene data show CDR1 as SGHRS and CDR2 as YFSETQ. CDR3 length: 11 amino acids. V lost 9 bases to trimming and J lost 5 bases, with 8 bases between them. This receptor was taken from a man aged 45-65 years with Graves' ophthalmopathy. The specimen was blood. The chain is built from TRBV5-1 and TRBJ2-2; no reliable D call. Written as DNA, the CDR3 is TGCGCCACGCGAGAGACCGGGGAGCTGTTTTTT. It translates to CATRETGELFF.